Given below is one T cell receptor beta chain in context. The junction shows a germline mismatch at one end, possibly a read error. Germline CDR1 reads SNHLY; CDR2 reads FYNNEI. The CDR3 has 14 residues. This specimen belongs to a study of Tregs in tolerant kidney transplant recipients. Clones were read by immunoSEQ multiplex PCR, and TCRdb kept only the in-frame ones, dropping some. The sample has 80,000 to 90,000 clones, about 92% seen once. Input material: CD8+ T cells from blood. This chain uses TRBV2 with TRBJ2-3; D is ambiguous. The TCR sequence derives from a human donor in good health. The CDR3 protein is CASSEGLGTDTQYF. The CDR3 nucleotides read TGTGCCAGCAGCGAAGGTTTGGGCACAGATACGCAGTATTTT.